Detailed here is one T cell receptor (beta chain). The antigen is unknown. This sample is part of a study of CXCR3-negative and CXCR3-positive naive CD8 T cells. Study results and limitations: CXCR3-positive naive cells carried more hydrophobic TRB CDR3s than CXCR3-negative naive cells did.

This CDR3 comprises 12 residues. The germline CDR1 and CDR2 sequences are SQVTM and ANQGSEA. 5' RACE that incorporated UMI labels was used to prepare the TRB cDNA libraries. TCRdb re-called the 5' RACE reads; every CDR3 protein appears as one record, without DNA. This sample's table has some 120,000 distinct CDR3 sequences. The chain combines TRBV29-1 with TRBJ1-1. The sequence came from a human donor in good health. Some clones in this sample may be carry-over from other donors' samples. Sequenced: naive CXCR3+ CD8+ T cells from blood. Subset described: CD45RO-CCR7+CD27+CD95- naive CD8+ T cells expressing CXCR3 (TNR3+). The CDR3: CSVADLNTEAFF.